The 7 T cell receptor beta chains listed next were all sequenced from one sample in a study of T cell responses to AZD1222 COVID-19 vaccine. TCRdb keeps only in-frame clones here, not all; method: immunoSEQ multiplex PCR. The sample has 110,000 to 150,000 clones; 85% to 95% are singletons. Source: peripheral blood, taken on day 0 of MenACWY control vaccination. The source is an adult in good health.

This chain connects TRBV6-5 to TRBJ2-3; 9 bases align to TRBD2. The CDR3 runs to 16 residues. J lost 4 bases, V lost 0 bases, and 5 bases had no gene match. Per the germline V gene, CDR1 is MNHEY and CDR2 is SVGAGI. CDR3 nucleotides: TGTGCCAGCAGTTACTCCGCCAGCGGGGGGCCAGATACGCAGTATTTT. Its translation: CASSYSASGGPDTQYF.

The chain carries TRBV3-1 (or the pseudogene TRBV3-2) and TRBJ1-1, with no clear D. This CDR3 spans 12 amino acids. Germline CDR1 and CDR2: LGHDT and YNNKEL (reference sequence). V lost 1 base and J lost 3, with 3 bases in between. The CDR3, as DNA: TGTGCCAGCAGCCAAGGGTACACTGAAGCTTTCTTT. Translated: CASSQGYTEAFF.

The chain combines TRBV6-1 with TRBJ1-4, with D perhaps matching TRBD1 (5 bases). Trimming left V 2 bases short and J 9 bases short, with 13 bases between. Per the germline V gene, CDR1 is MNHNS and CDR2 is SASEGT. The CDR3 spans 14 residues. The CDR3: CASSEIWSGQKLFF. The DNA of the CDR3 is TGTGCCAGCAGTGAAATTTGGTCGGGGCAAAAACTGTTTTTT.

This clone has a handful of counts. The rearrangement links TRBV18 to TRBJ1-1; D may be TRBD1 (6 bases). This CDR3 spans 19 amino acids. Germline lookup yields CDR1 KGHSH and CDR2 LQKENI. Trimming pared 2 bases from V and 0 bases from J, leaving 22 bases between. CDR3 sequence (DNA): TGTGCCAGCTCACCAATTTCCCGGACCGGGACAACCCTGAACACTGAAGCTTTCTTT. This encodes CASSPISRTGTTLNTEAFF.

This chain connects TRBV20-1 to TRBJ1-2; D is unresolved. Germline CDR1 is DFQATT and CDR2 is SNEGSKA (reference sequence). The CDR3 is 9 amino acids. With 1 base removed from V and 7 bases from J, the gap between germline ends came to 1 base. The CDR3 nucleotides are TGCAGTGCTAGAGGTGGCTACACCTTC. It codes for CSARGGYTF.

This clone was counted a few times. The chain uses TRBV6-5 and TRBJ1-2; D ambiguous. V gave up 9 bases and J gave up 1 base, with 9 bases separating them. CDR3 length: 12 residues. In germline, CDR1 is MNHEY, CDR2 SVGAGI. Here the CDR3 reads CASQRFNYGYTF. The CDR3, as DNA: TGTGCCAGTCAGAGATTTAACTATGGCTACACCTTC.

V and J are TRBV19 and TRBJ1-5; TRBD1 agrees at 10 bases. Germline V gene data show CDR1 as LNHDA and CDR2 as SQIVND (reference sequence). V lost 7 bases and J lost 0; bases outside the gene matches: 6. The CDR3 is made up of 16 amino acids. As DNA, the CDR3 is TGTGCCAGTAAGCGGGACAGGGGTTATAGCAATCAGCCCCAGCATTTT. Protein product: CASKRDRGYSNQPQHF. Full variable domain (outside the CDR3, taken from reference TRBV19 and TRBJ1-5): DGGITQSPKYLFRKEGQNVTLSCEQNLNHDAMYWYRQDPGQGLRLIYYSQIVNDFQKGDIAEGYSVSREKKESFPLTVTSAQKNPTAFYLCASKRDRGYSNQPQHFGDGTRLSIL.